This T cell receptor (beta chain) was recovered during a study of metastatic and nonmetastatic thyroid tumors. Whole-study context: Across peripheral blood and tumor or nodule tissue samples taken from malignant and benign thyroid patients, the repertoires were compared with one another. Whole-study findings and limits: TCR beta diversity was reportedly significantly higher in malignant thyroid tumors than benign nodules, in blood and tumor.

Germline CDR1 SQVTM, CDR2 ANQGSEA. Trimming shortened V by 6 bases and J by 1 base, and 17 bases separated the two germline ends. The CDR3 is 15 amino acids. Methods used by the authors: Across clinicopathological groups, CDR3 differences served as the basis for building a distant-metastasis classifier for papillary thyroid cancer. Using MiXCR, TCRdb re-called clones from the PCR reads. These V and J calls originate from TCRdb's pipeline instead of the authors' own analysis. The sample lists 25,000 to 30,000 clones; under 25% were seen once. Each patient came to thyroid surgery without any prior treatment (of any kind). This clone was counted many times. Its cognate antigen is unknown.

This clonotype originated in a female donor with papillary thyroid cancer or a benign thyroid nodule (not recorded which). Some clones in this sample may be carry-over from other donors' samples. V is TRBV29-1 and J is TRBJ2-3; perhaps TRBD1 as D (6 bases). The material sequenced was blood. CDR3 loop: CSVTTGTIRTDTQYF. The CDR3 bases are TGCAGCGTAACAACCGGGACAATTCGCACAGATACGCAGTATTTT.